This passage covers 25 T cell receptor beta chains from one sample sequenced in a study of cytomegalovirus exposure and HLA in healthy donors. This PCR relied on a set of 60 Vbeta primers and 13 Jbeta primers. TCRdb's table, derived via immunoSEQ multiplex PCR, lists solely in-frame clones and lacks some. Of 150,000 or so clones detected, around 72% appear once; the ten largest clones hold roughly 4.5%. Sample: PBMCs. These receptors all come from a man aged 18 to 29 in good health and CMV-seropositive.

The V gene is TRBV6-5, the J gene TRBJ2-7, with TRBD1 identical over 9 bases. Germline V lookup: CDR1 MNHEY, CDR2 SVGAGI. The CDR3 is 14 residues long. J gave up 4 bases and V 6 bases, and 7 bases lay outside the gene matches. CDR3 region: CASSRTGGWYEQYF. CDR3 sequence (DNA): TGTGCCAGCAGCCGTACAGGGGGCTGGTACGAGCAGTACTTC.

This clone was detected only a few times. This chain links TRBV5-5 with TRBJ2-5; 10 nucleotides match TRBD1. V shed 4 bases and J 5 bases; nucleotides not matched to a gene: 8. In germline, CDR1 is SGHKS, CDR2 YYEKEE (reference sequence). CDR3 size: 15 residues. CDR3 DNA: TGTGCCAGCAGCAAAGAGACAGGGGGCAGGGAGACCCAGTACTTC. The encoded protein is CASSKETGGRETQYF. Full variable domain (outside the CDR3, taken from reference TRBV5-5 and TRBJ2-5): DAGVTQSPTHLIKTRGQQVTLRCSPISGHKSVSWYQQVLGQGPQFIFQYYEKEERGRGNFPDRFSARQFPNYSSELNVNALLLGDSALYLCASSKETGGRETQYFGPGTRLLVL.

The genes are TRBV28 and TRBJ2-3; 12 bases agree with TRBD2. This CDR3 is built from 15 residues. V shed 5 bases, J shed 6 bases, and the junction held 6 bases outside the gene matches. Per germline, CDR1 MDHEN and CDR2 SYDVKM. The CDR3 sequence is CASSTLAGGGDTQYF. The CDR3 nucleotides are TGTGCCAGCAGTACTCTAGCGGGAGGGGGCGATACGCAGTATTTT.

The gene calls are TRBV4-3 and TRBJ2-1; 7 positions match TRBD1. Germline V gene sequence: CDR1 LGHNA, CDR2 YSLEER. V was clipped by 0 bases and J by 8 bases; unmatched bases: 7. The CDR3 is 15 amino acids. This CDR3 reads CASSQERNRGYEQFF. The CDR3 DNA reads TGCGCCAGCAGCCAAGAGAGAAACAGGGGTTATGAGCAGTTCTTC.

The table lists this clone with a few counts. CDR3 nucleotide sequence: TGCGCCAGCATGGAGGGAAACTATGGCTACACCTTC. Amino acids: CASMEGNYGYTF. The chain combines TRBV23-1 with TRBJ1-2; no clear D gene. TRBV23-1 is known as an ORF, though its function is uncertain. V lost 7 bases and J 2 bases, leaving 8 bases between the germline ends. The CDR3 is 12 amino acids.

The chain's CDR3 is CASSIQGPTEAFF. For the CDR3, the DNA is TGCGCCAGCAGCATACAGGGACCCACTGAAGCTTTCTTT. This chain connects TRBV5-1 to TRBJ1-1; tentative D call: TRBD1 (6 bases). V dropped 4 bases and J dropped 4 bases, with 11 bases sitting between them. The CDR3 has 13 amino acids. The germline gives CDR1 SGHRS, CDR2 YFSETQ.

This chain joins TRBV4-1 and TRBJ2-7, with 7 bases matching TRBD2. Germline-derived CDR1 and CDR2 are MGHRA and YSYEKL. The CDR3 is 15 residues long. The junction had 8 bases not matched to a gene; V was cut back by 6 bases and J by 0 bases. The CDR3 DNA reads TGCGCCAGCAGGCCTATCCCGGGGGGCTCCTACGAGCAGTACTTC. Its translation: CASRPIPGGSYEQYF.

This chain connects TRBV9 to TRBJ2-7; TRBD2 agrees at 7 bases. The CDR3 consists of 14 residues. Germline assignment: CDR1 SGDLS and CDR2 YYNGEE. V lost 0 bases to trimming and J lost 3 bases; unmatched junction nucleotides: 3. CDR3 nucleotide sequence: TGTGCCAGCAGCGTAGGCGGGAGCGACTACGAGCAGTACTTC. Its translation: CASSVGGSDYEQYF.

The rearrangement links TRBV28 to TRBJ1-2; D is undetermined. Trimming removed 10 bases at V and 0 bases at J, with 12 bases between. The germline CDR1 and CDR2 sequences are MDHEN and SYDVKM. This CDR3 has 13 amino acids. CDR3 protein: CAIATPANYGYTF. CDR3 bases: TGTGCCATTGCCACCCCGGCTAACTATGGCTACACCTTC.

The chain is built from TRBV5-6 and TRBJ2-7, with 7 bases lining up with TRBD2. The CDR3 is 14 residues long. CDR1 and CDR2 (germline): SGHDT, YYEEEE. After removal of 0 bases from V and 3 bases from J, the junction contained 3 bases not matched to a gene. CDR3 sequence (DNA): TGTGCCAGCAGCTTGGGACTAGCCTTCTACGAGCAGTACTTC. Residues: CASSLGLAFYEQYF.

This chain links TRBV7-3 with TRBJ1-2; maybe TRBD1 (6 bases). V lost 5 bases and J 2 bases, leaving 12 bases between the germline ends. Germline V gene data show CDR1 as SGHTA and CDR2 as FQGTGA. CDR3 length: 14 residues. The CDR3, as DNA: TGTGCCAGCAGCCCGGGGGGGCCGAACTATGGCTACACCTTC. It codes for CASSPGGPNYGYTF.

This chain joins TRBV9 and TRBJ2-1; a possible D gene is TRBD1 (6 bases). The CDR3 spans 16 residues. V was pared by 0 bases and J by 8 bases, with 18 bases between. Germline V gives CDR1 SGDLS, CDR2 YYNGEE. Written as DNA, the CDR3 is TGTGCCAGCAGCGTAGTGCAGGCAGGGGAATGGTATGAGCAGTTCTTC. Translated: CASSVVQAGEWYEQFF. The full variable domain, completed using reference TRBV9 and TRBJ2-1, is DSGVTQTPKHLITATGQRVTLRCSPRSGDLSVYWYQQSLDQGLQFLIQYYNGEERAKGNILERFSAQQFPDLHSELNLSSLELGDSALYFCASSVVQAGEWYEQFFGPGTRLTVL.

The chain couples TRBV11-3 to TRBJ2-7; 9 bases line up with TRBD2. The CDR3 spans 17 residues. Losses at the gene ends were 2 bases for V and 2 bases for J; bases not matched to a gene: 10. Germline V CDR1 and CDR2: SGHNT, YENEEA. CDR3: CASSLSGGRGEAYEQYF. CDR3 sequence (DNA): TGTGCCAGCAGCTTATCCGGCGGGAGGGGAGAGGCCTACGAGCAGTACTTC.

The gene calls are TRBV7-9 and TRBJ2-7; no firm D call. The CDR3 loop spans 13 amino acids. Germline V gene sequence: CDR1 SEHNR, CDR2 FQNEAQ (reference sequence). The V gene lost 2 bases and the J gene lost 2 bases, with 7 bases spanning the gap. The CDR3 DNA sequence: TGTGCCAGCAGCTTAAACGCAGCCTACGAGCAGTACTTC. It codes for CASSLNAAYEQYF. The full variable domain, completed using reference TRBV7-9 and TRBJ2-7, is DTGVSQNPRHKITKRGQNVTFRCDPISEHNRLYWYRQTLGQGPEFLTYFQNEAQLEKSRLLSDRFSAERPKGSFSTLEIQRTEQGDSAMYLCASSLNAAYEQYFGPGTRLTVT.

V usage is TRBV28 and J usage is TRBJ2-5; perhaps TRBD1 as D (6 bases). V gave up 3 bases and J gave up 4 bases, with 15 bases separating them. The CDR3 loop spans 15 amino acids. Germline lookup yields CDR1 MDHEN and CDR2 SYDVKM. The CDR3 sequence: CASSFFNRVVETQYF. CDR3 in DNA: TGTGCCAGCAGTTTTTTCAACAGGGTGGTAGAGACCCAGTACTTC.

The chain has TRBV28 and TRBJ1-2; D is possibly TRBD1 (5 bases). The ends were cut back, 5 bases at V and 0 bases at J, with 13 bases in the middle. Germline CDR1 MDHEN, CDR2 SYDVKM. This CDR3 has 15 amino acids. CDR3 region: CASSSTGFPNYGYTF. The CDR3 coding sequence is TGTGCCAGCAGTAGCACAGGATTCCCTAACTATGGCTACACCTTC.

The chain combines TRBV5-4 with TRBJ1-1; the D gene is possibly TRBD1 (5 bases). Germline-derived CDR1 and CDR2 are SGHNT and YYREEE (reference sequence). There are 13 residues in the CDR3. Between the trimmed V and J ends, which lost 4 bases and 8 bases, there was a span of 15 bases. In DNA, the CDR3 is TGTGCCAGCAGCATCAAGGGGTTTTCGGAAGCTTTCTTT. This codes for CASSIKGFSEAFF.

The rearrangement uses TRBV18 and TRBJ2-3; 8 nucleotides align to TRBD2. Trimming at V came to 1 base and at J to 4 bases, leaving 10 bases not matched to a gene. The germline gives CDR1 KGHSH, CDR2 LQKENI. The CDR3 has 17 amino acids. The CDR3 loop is CASSPRAFSGMSDTQYF. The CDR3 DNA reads TGTGCCAGCTCACCACGGGCCTTTAGCGGGATGTCAGATACGCAGTATTTT.

CDR3 amino acids: CASSLESGPTTNYGYTF. The DNA for the CDR3 is TGCGCCAGCAGCTTGGAGTCTGGGCCAACGACTAACTATGGCTACACCTTC. V usage is TRBV5-1 and J usage is TRBJ1-2; no definite D call. Trimming took 0 bases from V and 0 from J, leaving 15 bases between them. CDR3 length equals 17 residues. Germline assignment: CDR1 SGHRS and CDR2 YFSETQ.

For the CDR3, the DNA is TGTGCCAGCAGGACAGGGGGTGCTGGAAACACCATATATTTT. Its translation is CASRTGGAGNTIYF. The V and J genes are TRBV7-9 and TRBJ1-3, with TRBD1 matching 9 bases. In germline, CDR1 is SEHNR, CDR2 FQNEAQ (reference sequence). The CDR3 is 14 residues long. V lost 6 bases to trimming and J lost 2 bases; unmatched junction nucleotides: 2.

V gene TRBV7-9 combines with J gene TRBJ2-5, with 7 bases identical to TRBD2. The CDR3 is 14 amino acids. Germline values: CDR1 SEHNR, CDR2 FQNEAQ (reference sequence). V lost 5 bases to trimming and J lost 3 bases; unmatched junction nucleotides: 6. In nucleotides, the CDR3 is TGTGCCAGCAGCGGGGGGGGGAGAGAAGAGACCCAGTACTTC. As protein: CASSGGGREETQYF.

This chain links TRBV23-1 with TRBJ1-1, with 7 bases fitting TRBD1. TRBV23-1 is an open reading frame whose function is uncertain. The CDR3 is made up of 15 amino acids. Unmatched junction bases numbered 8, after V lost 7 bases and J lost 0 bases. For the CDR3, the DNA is TGCGCCAGCACAGACTCCGGGACAGTGAACACTGAAGCTTTCTTT. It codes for CASTDSGTVNTEAFF.

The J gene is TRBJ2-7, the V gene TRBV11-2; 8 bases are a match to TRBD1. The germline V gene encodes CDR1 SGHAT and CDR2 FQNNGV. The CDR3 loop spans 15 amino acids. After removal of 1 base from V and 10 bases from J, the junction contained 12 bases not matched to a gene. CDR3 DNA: TGTGCCAGCAGCTTAGCTCCCGGGACAGGCCGTGAACAGTACTTC. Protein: CASSLAPGTGREQYF.

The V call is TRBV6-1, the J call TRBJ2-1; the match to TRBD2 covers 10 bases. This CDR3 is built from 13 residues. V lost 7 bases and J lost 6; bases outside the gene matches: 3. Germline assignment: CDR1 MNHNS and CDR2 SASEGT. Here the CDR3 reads CASNLAGANEQFF. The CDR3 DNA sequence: TGTGCCAGCAATCTAGCGGGAGCCAATGAGCAGTTCTTC.

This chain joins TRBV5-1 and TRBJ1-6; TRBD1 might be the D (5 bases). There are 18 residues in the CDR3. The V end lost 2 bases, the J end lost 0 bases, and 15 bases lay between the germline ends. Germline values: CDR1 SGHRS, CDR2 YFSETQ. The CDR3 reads CASSLGHFLNSYNSPLHF. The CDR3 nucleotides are TGCGCCAGCAGCTTAGGACACTTCTTAAACTCCTATAATTCACCCCTCCACTTT.